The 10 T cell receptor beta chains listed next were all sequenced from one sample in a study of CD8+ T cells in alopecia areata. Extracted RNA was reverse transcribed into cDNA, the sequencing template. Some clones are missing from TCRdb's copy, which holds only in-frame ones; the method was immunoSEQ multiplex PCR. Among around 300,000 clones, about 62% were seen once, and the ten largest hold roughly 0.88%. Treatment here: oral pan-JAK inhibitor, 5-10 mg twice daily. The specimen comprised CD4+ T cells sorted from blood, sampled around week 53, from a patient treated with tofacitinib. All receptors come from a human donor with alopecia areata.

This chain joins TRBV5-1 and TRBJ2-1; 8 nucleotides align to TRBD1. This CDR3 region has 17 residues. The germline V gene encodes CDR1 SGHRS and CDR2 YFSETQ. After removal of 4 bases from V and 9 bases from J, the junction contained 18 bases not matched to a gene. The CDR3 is CASSLTGSGQGRFEQFF. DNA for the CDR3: TGCGCCAGCAGCCTCACCGGCTCCGGACAGGGCCGTTTTGAGCAGTTCTTC.

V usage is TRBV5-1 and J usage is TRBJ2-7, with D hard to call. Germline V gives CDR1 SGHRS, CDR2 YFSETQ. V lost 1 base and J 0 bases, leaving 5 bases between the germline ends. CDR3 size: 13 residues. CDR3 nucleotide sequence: TGCGCCAGCAGCTTGTCTGTCTCCTACGAGCAGTACTTC. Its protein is CASSLSVSYEQYF. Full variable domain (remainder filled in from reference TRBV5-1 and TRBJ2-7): KAGVTQTPRYLIKTRGQQVTLSCSPISGHRSVSWYQQTPGQGLQFLFEYFSETQRNKGNFPGRFSGRQFSNSRSEMNVSTLELGDSALYLCASSLSVSYEQYFGPGTRLTVT.

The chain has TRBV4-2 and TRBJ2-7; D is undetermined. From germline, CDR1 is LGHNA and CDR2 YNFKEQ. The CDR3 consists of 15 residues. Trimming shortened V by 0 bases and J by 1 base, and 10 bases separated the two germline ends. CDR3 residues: CASSQEAGISYEQYF. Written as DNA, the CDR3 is TGTGCCAGCAGCCAAGAGGCAGGTATATCCTACGAGCAGTACTTC.

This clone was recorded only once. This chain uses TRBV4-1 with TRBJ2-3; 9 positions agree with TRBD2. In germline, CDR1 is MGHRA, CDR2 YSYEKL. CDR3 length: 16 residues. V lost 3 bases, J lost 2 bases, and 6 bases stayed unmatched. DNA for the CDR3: TGCGCCAGCAGCCAGGTGTTAGCGGGGGTCACAGATACGCAGTATTTT. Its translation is CASSQVLAGVTDTQYF.

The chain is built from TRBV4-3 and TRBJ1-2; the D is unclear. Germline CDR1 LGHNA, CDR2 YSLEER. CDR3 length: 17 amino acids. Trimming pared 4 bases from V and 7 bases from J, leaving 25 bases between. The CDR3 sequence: CASSPGPAGHPLAGYTF. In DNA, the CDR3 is TGCGCCAGCAGCCCCGGGCCGGCCGGCCATCCCCTAGCTGGCTACACCTTC.

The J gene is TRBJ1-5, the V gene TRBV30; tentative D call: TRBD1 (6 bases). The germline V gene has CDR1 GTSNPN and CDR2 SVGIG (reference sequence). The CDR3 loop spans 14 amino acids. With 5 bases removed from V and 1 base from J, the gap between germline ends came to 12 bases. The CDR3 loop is CAWEGGSSNQPQHF. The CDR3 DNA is TGTGCCTGGGAAGGGGGTTCGAGCAATCAGCCCCAGCATTTT. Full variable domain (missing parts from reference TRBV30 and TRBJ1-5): SQTIHQWPATLVQPVGSPLSLECTVEGTSNPNLYWYRQAAGRGLQLLFYSVGIGQISSEVPQNLSASRPQDRQFILSSKKLLLSDSGFYLCAWEGGSSNQPQHFGDGTRLSIL.

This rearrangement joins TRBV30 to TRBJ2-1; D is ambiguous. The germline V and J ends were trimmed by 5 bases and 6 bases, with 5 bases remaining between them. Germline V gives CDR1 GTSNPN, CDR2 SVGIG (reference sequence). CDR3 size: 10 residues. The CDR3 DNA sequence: TGTGCCTGGGGGGTCAATGAGCAGTTCTTC. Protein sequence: CAWGVNEQFF.

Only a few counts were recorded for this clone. CDR3 nucleotides: TGTGCCAGCTCACCACTCGCAAGCAGGCACCAAGAGACCCAGTACTTC. This sequence encodes CASSPLASRHQETQYF. The chain carries TRBV18 and TRBJ2-5; D unclear. The V gene lost 1 base and the J gene lost 0 bases, with 12 bases spanning the gap. The CDR3 is 16 residues long. Germline CDR1 is KGHSH and CDR2 is LQKENI.

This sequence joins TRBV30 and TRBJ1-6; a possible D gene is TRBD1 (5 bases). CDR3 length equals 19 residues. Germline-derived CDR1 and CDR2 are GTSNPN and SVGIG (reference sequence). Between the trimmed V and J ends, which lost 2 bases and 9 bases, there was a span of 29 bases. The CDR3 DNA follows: TGTGCCTGGAGTACTTGGAGGGGCGATCTAAAAACCGGTCGTTCACCCCTCCACTTT. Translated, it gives CAWSTWRGDLKTGRSPLHF.

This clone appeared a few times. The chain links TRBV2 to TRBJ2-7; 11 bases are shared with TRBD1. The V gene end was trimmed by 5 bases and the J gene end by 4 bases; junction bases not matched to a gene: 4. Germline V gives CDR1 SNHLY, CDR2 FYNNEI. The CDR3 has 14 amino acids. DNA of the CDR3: TGTGCCAGCAGTTCGGGACAGGGGGGGTACGAGCAGTACTTC. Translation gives CASSSGQGGYEQYF.